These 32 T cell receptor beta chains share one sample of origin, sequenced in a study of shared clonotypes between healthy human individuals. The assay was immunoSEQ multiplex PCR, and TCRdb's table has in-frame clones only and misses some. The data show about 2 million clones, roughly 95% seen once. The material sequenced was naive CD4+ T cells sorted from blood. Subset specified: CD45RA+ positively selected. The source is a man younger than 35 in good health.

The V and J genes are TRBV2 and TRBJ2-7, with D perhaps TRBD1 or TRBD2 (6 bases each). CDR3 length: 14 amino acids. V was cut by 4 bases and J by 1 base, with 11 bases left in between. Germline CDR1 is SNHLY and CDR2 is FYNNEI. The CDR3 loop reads CASSVGGQSYEQYF. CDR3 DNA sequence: TGTGCCAGCAGTGTTGGGGGGCAGTCCTACGAGCAGTACTTC.

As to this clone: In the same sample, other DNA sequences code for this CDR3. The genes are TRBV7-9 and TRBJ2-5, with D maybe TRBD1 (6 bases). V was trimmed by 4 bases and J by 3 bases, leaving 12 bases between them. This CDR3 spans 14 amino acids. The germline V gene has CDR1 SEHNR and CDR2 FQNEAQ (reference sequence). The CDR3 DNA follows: TGTGCCAGCAGCTATAGACAGGATAAAGAGACCCAGTACTTC. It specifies CASSYRQDKETQYF.

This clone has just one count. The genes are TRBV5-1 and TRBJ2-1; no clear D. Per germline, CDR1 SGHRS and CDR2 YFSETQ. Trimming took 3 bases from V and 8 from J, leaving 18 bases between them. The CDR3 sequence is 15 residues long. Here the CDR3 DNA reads TGCGCCAGCAGCTACACTGGGTTCGTCTTGGATGAGCAGTTCTTC. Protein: CASSYTGFVLDEQFF. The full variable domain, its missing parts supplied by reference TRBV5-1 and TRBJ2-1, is KAGVTQTPRYLIKTRGQQVTLSCSPISGHRSVSWYQQTPGQGLQFLFEYFSETQRNKGNFPGRFSGRQFSNSRSEMNVSTLELGDSALYLCASSYTGFVLDEQFFGPGTRLTVL.

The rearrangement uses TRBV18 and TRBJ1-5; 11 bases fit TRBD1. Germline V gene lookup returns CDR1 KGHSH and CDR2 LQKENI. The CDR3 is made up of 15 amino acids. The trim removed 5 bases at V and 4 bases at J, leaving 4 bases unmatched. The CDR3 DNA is TGTGCCAGCTCAATCGGGACAGGGGGAAATCAGCCCCAGCATTTT. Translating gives CASSIGTGGNQPQHF.

CDR3 amino acids: CASKEGNGNTIYF. In DNA, the CDR3 is TGCGCCAGCAAAGAGGGAAATGGAAACACCATATATTTT. The genes are TRBV10-2 and TRBJ1-3; D is undetermined. The germline CDR1 and CDR2 sequences are WSHSY and SAAADI. The CDR3 sequence is 13 residues long. Trimming shortened V by 7 bases and J by 3 bases, and 10 bases separated the two germline ends.

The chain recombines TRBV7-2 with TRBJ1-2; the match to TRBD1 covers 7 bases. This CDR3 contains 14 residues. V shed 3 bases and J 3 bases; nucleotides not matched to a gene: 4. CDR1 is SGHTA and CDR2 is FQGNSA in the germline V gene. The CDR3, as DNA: TGTGCCAGCAGCTTCCGGACAGGAGACTATGGCTACACCTTC. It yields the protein CASSFRTGDYGYTF.

The CDR3 region is CASSFRAGGAPGEQYF. CDR3 sequence (DNA): TGTGCCAGCAGTTTCAGAGCGGGGGGCGCCCCCGGCGAGCAGTACTTC. The J gene is TRBJ2-7, the V gene TRBV27; 9 bases are shared with TRBD2. The V segment lost 3 bases and the J segment 6 bases; nucleotides outside the gene matches: 12. This CDR3 spans 16 amino acids. Germline CDR1 reads MNHEY; CDR2 reads SMNVEV (reference sequence).

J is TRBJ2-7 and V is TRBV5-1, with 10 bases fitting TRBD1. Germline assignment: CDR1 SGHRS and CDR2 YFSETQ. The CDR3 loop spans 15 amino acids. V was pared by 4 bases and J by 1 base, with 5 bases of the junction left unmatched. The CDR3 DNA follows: TGCGCCAGCAGCCGGGGACAGGGGATATCCTACGAGCAGTACTTC. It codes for CASSRGQGISYEQYF.

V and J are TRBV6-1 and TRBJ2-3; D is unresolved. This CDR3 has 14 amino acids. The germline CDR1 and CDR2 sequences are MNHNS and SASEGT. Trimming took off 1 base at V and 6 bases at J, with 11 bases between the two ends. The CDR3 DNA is TGTGCCAGCAGTGAAGGCGGCTTCGTGGATACGCAGTATTTT. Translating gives CASSEGGFVDTQYF.

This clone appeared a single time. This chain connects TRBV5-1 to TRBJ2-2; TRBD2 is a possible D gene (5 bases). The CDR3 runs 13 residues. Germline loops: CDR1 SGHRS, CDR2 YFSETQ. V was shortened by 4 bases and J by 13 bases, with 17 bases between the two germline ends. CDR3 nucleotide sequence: TGCGCCAGCAGCCCAAGTGACGCGGAGGCGCTGTTTTTT. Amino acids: CASSPSDAEALFF. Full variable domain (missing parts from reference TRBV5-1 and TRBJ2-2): KAGVTQTPRYLIKTRGQQVTLSCSPISGHRSVSWYQQTPGQGLQFLFEYFSETQRNKGNFPGRFSGRQFSNSRSEMNVSTLELGDSALYLCASSPSDAEALFFGEGSRLTVL.

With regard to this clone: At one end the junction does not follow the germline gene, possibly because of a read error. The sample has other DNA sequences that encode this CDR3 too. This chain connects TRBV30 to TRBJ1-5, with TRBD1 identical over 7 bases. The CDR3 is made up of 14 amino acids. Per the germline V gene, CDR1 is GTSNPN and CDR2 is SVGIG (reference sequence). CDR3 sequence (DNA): TGTGCCTGGAGTGTGGGACAGCTCAATCAGCCCCAGCACTTT. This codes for CAWSVGQLNQPQHF.

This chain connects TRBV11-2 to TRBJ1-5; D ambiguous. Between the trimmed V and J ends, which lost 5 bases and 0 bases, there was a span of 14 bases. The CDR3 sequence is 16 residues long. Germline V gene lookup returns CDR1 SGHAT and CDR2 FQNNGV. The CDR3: CASSPQVHLSNQPQHF. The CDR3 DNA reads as TGTGCCAGCAGCCCACAAGTCCACCTTAGCAATCAGCCCCAGCATTTT.

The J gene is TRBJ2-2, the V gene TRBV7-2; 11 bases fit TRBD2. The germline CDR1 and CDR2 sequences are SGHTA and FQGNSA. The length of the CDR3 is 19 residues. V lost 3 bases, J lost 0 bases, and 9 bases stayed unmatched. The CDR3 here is CASSLSKGTSGSNTGELFF. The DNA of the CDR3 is TGTGCCAGCAGCTTGAGTAAGGGGACTAGCGGTTCGAACACCGGGGAGCTGTTTTTT.

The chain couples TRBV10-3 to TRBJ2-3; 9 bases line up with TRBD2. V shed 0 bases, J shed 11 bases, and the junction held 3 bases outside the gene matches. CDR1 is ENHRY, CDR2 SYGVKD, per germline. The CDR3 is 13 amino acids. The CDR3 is CAISESGAGGQYF. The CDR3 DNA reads TGTGCCATCAGTGAGTCAGGAGCGGGGGGGCAGTATTTT.

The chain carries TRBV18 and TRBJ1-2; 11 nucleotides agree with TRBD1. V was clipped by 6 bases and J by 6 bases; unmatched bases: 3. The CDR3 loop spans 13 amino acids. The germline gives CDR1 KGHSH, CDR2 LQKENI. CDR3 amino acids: CASSQDRGHGYTF. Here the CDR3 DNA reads TGTGCCAGCTCGCAGGACAGGGGGCATGGCTACACCTTC.

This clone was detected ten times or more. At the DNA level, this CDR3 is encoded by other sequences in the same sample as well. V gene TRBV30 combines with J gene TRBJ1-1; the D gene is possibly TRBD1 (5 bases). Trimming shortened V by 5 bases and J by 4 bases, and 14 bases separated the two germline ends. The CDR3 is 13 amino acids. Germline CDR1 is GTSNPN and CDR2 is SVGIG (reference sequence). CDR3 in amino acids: CAWYEGTATEAFF. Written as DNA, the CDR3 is TGTGCCTGGTACGAGGGGACGGCCACTGAAGCTTTCTTT.

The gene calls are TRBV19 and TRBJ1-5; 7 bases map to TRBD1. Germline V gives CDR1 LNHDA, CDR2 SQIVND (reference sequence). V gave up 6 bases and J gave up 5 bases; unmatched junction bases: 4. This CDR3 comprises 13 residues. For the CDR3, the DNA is TGTGCCAGTAGCGACAGGGATCATCAGCCCCAGCATTTT. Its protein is CASSDRDHQPQHF. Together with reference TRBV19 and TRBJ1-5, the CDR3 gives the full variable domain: DGGITQSPKYLFRKEGQNVTLSCEQNLNHDAMYWYRQDPGQGLRLIYYSQIVNDFQKGDIAEGYSVSREKKESFPLTVTSAQKNPTAFYLCASSDRDHQPQHFGDGTRLSIL.

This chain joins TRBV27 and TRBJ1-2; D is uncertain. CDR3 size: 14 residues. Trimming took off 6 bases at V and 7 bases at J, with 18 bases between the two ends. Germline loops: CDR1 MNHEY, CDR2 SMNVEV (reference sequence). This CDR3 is CASRNGTRAAGYTF. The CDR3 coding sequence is TGTGCCAGCAGGAACGGAACAAGGGCGGCTGGCTACACCTTC.

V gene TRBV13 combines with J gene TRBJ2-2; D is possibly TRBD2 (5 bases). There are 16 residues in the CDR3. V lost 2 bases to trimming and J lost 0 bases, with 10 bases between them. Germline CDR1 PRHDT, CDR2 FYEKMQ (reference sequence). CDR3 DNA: TGTGCCAGCAGCTTACTTGCAGCGGCGAACACCGGGGAGCTGTTTTTT. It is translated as CASSLLAAANTGELFF.

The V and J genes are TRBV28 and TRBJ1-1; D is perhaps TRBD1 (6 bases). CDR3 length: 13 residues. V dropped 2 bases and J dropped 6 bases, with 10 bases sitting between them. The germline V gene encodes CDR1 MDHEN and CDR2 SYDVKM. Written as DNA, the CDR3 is TGTGCCAGCAGTTTAACAGGGAGGGCTGAAGCTTTCTTT. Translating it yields CASSLTGRAEAFF.

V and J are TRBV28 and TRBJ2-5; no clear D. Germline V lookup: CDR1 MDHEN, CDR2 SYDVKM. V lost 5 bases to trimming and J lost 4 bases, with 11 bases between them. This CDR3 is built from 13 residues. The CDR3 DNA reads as TGTGCCAGCAGTCTCACTACACCAGAGACCCAGTACTTC. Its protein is CASSLTTPETQYF.

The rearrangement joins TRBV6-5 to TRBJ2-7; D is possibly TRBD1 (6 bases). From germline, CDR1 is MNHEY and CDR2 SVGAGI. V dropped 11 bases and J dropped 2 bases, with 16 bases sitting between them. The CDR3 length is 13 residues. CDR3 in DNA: TGTGCCTCGGGCAAGCAGGGGACCTACGAGCAGTACTTC. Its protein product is CASGKQGTYEQYF.

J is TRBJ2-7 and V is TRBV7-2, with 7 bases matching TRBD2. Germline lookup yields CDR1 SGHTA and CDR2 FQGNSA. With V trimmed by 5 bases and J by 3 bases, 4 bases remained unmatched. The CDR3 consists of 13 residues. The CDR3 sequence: CASSKGLVYEQYF. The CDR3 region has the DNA TGTGCCAGCAGCAAAGGACTAGTCTACGAGCAGTACTTC.

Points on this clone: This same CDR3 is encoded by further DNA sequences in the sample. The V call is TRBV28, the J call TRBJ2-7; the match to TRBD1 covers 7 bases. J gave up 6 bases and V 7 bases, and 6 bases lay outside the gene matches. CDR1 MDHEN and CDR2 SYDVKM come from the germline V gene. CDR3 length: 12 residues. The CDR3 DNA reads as TGTGCCAGCACTCGACAGGGTGGCGAGCAGTACTTC. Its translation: CASTRQGGEQYF. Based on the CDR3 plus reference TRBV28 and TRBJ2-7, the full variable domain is DVKVTQSSRYLVKRTGEKVFLECVQDMDHENMFWYRQDPGLGLRLIYFSYDVKMKEKGDIPEGYSVSREKKERFSLILESASTNQTSMYLCASTRQGGEQYFGPGTRLTVT.

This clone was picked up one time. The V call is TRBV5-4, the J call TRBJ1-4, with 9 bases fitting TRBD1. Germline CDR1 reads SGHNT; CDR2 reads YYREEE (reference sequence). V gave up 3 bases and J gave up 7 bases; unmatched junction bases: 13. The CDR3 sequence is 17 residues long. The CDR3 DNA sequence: TGTGCCAGCAGCTCCGGACAGGGGATATTAATAGGTGAAAAACTGTTTTTT. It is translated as CASSSGQGILIGEKLFF. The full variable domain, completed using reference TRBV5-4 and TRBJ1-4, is ETGVTQSPTHLIKTRGQQVTLRCSSQSGHNTVSWYQQALGQGPQFIFQYYREEENGRGNFPPRFSGLQFPNYSSELNVNALELDDSALYLCASSSGQGILIGEKLFFGSGTQLSVL.

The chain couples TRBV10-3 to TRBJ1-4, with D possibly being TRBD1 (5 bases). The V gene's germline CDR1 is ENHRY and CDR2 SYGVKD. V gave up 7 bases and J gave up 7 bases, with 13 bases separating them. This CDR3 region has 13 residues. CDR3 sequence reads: CAIKGKKGEKLFF. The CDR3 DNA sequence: TGTGCCATCAAGGGGAAGAAGGGTGAAAAACTGTTTTTT.

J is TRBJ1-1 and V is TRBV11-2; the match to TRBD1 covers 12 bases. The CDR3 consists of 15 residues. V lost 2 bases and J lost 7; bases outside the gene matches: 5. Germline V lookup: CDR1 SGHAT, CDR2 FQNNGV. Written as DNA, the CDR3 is TGTGCCAGCAGCTTAAGGGACAGGGGGCTGGGTGAAGCTTTCTTT. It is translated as CASSLRDRGLGEAFF. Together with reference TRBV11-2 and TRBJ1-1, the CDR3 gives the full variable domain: EAGVAQSPRYKIIEKRQSVAFWCNPISGHATLYWYQQILGQGPKLLIQFQNNGVVDDSQLPKDRFSAERLKGVDSTLKIQPAKLEDSAVYLCASSLRDRGLGEAFFGQGTRLTVV.

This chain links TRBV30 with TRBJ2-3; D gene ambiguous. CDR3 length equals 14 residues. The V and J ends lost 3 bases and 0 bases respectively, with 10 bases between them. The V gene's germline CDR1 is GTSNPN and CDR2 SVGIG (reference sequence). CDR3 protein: CAWRSVKSTDTQYF. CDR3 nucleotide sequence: TGTGCCTGGAGATCGGTGAAAAGCACAGATACGCAGTATTTT.

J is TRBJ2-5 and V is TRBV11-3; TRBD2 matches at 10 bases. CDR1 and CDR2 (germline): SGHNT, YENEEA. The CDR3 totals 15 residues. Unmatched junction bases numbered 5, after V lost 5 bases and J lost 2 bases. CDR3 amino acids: CASSPGLAEQETQYF. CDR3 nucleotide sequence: TGTGCCAGCAGCCCCGGACTAGCGGAACAAGAGACCCAGTACTTC.

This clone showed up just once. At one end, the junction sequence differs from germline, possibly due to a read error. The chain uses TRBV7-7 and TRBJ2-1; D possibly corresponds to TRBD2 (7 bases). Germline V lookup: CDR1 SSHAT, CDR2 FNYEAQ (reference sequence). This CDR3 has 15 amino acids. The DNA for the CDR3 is TGTGCTAGCAGCTTAGGGGGGGGCCCCTACAATGAGCAGTTCTTC. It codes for CASSLGGGPYNEQFF. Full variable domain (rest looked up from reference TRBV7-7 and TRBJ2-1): GAGVSQSPRYKVTKRGQDVTLRCDPISSHATLYWYQQALGQGPEFLTYFNYEAQPDKSGLPSDRFSAERPEGSISTLTIQRTEQRDSAMYRCASSLGGGPYNEQFFGPGTRLTVL.

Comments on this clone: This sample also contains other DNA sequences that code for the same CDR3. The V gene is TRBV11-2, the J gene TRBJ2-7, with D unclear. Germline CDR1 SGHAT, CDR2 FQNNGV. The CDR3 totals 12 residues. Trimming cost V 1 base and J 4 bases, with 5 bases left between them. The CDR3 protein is CASSLVDYEQYF. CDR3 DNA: TGTGCCAGCAGCTTAGTAGATTACGAGCAGTACTTC.

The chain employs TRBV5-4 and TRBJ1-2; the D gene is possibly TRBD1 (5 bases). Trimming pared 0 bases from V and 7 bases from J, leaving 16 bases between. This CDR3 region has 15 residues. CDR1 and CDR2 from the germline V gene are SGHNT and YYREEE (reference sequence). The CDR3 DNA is TGTGCCAGCAGCTTGGAAGCCTCAGGGTGGAGTGGCTACACCTTC. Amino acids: CASSLEASGWSGYTF.